Shown below are 17 T cell receptor beta chains from a single sample sequenced in a study of CD8+CD57+ T cells in acquired aplastic anemia. Genomic DNA, the template, was used for profiling of the TCR beta VDJ and CDR3. MiXCR, applied by TCRdb to the reads, yields one record per CDR3 protein. The sample includes 350,000 to 450,000 distinct CDR3 sequences, about 70% of them seen just once. Sequenced material: sorted CD4+, CD8+, or CD8+CD57+ T cells (not recorded which) from PBMCs. Receptor source: a human donor in good health, serving as a control.

Many counts were recorded for this clonotype. The rearrangement uses TRBV3-1 and TRBJ2-2, with 7 bases lining up with TRBD1. Trimming removed 5 bases from V and 7 bases from J; junction bases left unmatched: 4. The CDR3 sequence is 13 residues long. Germline V gives CDR1 LGHDT, CDR2 YNNKEL (reference sequence). CDR3 region: CASSRQGVGELFF. CDR3 DNA: TGTGCCAGCAGCAGACAGGGTGTCGGGGAGCTGTTTTTT.

With respect to this clonotype: Sequence at one end of the junction differs from germline and may be a read error. This chain joins TRBV7-2 and TRBJ2-5; D is unresolved. The CDR3 spans 11 residues. Germline-derived CDR1 and CDR2 are SGHTA and FQGNSA. The CDR3 coding sequence is TGTGCCACCAGCAGACTGGCGGCACAGTACTTC. Encoded protein: CATSRLAAQYF. The complete variable domain, with remaining parts taken from reference TRBV7-2 and TRBJ2-5, reads GAGVSQSPSNKVTEKGKDVELRCDPISGHTALYWYRQSLGQGLEFLIYFQGNSAPDKSGLPSDRFSAERTGGSVSTLTIQRTQQEDSAVYLCATSRLAAQYFGPGTRLLVL.

This chain joins TRBV6-1 and TRBJ1-3, with D hard to call. Per germline, CDR1 MNHNS and CDR2 SASEGT. Trimming cost V 5 bases and J 4 bases, with 18 bases left between them. The CDR3 runs to 16 residues. This chain's CDR3 is CASSLVLDAGGNTIYF. DNA of the CDR3: TGTGCCAGCAGTTTGGTACTCGACGCGGGGGGAAACACCATATATTTT.

There are many counts of this clonotype. CDR3 bases: TGTGCCAGTAATCGCGGGACAGGGGATCCTCAGCCCCAGCATTTT. This codes for CASNRGTGDPQPQHF. The chain uses TRBV19 and TRBJ1-5, with 10 bases matching TRBD1. Germline CDR1 reads LNHDA; CDR2 reads SQIVND (reference sequence). The CDR3 has 15 amino acids. The J segment lost 6 bases and the V segment lost 7 bases, leaving 9 bases of the junction unmatched.

The chain joins TRBV9 to TRBJ2-7; no definite D call. Trimming left V 5 bases short and J 3 bases short, with 9 bases between. Germline loops: CDR1 SGDLS, CDR2 YYNGEE. CDR3 size: 12 residues. The CDR3 loop reads CASRANNYEQYF. The CDR3 nucleotides are TGTGCCAGCAGGGCCAATAACTACGAGCAGTACTTC.

About this clonotype itself: An end of the junction differs from the germline gene, which may be a read error. The chain recombines TRBV7-2 with TRBJ2-5; unclear D gene. Germline values: CDR1 SGHTA, CDR2 FQGNSA. This CDR3 has 15 residues. The CDR3 loop is CASSHGWVYEQYHYF. The CDR3 DNA sequence: TGCGCCAGCAGCCACGGGTGGGTTTACGAGCAGTACCACTACTTC.

Note on this clonotype: Germline and junction disagree at one end, which may indicate a read error. This sequence joins TRBV7-3 and TRBJ2-3; no definite D call. This CDR3 contains 11 residues. Looked up from germline, CDR1 is SGHTA and CDR2 is FQGTGA. CDR3 nucleotides: TGTGCCAGCAGCGTACACGATACGGAGTATTTT. Encoded protein: CASSVHDTEYF.

This clonotype was recorded only once. No conserved phenylalanine or tryptophan is present at the end of the CDR3, so a read error is the likely explanation. It is unclear where the CDR3 begins or ends on the DNA, so no DNA is shown, and the CDR3 is as TCRdb lists it. The rearrangement links TRBV7-2 to TRBJ1-5; TRBD1 is taken as the D call from the table, unchecked against the DNA. From germline, CDR1 is SGHTA and CDR2 FQGNSA. The CDR3 adds up to 13 amino acids, both ends counted. CDR3 residues: CASSLGGQTPQKL.

Worth noting for this clonotype: Because it lacks the conserved phenylalanine or tryptophan at the end, this CDR3 is likely a read error. J is TRBJ2-7 and V is TRBV15, with TRBD1 as a possible D gene (5 bases). CDR1 and CDR2 (germline): LNHNV, YYDKDF (reference sequence). This CDR3 region has 14 residues. V was trimmed by 0 bases and J by 2 bases, leaving 8 bases between them. CDR3 nucleotide sequence: TGTGCCACCAGCAGAGACAAGGGGCCCTACGAGCAGTACTAC. Amino acid sequence: CATSRDKGPYEQYY.

This chain connects TRBV20-1 to TRBJ2-7; D is perhaps TRBD2 (7 bases). The DNA end lines up better with TRBJ2-5; the J call may be wrong. There are 15 residues in the CDR3. Germline assignment: CDR1 DFQATT and CDR2 SNEGSKA (reference sequence). The DNA for the CDR3 is TGCAGTGCCCCCCCCATGGACGGGGGGCTGGAGACCCAGTACTTC. Translated, it gives CSAPPMDGGLETQYF.

The J gene is TRBJ1-6, the V gene TRBV20-1; no firm D call. V gave up 3 bases and J gave up 10 bases, with 22 bases separating them. The CDR3 consists of 16 residues. Germline CDR1 is DFQATT and CDR2 is SNEGSKA (reference sequence). The CDR3 bases are TGCAGTGCTAGTGATTCCTGCAGCACTACAAGATCACCCCTCCACTTT. Encoded protein: CSASDSCSTTRSPLHF.

This clonotype was detected once. This sequence joins TRBV14 and TRBJ1-6; 7 positions match TRBD1. With V trimmed by 3 bases and J by 16 bases, 15 bases remained unmatched. CDR3 length: 15 amino acids. Looked up from germline, CDR1 is SGHDN and CDR2 is FVKESK. The CDR3 region has the DNA TGTGCCAGCAGCCACTCCGGGACAGAGAAAGCTACGCTCCACTTT. The encoded protein is CASSHSGTEKATLHF.

With respect to this clonotype: Because the CDR3's place on the DNA is in doubt, the DNA is left out and the CDR3 is given as listed by TCRdb. The chain links TRBV7-3 to TRBJ1-1. Germline lookup yields CDR1 SGHTA and CDR2 FQGTGA. Both ends counted, the CDR3 spans 16 residues. The CDR3 sequence: CASSPSQRDTQYFAFF.

The rearrangement uses TRBV7-2 and TRBJ2-7; D is unresolved. The CDR3 spans 15 residues. V gave up 0 bases and J gave up 13 bases, with 22 bases separating them. CDR1 and CDR2 from the germline V gene are SGHTA and FQGNSA. The CDR3 spells CASSLAVNYNQYFYF. In nucleotides, the CDR3 is TGTGCCAGCAGCTTAGCCGTCAACTACAACCAGTACTTCTACTTC.

This sequence joins TRBV7-3 and TRBJ2-7; D call uncertain. The CDR3 is 13 amino acids. Trimming pared 5 bases from V and 11 bases from J, leaving 19 bases between. CDR1 and CDR2 (germline): SGHTA, FQGTGA. The CDR3 is CASSRGVAYAKYF. The CDR3 DNA sequence: TGTGCCAGCAGCCGTGGGGTTGCCTACGCTAAGTACTTC. The complete variable domain, with remaining parts taken from reference TRBV7-3 and TRBJ2-7, reads GAGVSQTPSNKVTEKGKYVELRCDPISGHTALYWYRQSLGQGPEFLIYFQGTGAADDSGLPNDRFFAVRPEGSVSTLKIQRTERGDSAVYLCASSRGVAYAKYFGPGTRLTVT.

This clonotype occurred many times. V usage is TRBV30 and J usage is TRBJ1-2; D remains ambiguous. Trimming took off 1 base at V and 3 bases at J, with 12 bases between the two ends. Germline loops: CDR1 GTSNPN, CDR2 SVGIG (reference sequence). The CDR3 contains 14 residues. CDR3 sequence: CAWSGLKRYYGYTF. CDR3 bases: TGTGCCTGGAGTGGGCTTAAGAGGTACTATGGCTACACCTTC.

This clonotype was seen at least ten times. The V and J genes are TRBV5-5 and TRBJ1-6; 7 nucleotides match TRBD1. Germline assignment: CDR1 SGHKS and CDR2 YYEKEE (reference sequence). Germline trimming cut 0 bases from V and 10 bases from J; bases unmatched to any gene: 7. This CDR3 comprises 15 residues. The CDR3 sequence: CASSLVQGGNSPLHF. CDR3 in DNA: TGTGCCAGCAGCTTGGTTCAGGGGGGAAACTCACCCCTCCACTTT.